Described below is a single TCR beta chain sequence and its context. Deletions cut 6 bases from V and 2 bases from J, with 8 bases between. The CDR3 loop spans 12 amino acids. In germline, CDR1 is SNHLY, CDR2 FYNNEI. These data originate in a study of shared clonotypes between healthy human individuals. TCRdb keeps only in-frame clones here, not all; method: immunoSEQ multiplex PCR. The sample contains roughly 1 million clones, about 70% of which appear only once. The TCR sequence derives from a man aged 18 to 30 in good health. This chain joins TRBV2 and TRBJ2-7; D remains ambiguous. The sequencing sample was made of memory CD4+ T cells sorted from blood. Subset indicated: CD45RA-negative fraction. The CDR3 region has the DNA TGTGCCAGCAGCTACGGACCCTACGAGCAGTACTTC. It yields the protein CASSYGPYEQYF.